This is a list of T cell receptor beta chains from one sample in a study of technical replicates of blood from a few donors. Sequenced by immunoSEQ multiplex PCR; TCRdb stores in-frame clones only, minus some. Of roughly 72,000 clones listed, over 90% are singletons. The sample taken for sequencing was T cells isolated from PBMCs. These receptors all stem from a human donor in good health. CDR3s include the opening cysteine and the closing phenylalanine or tryptophan. A D gene is named only where the DNA matches it firmly. Part of the rows lack a size; the others show once, few, many or a class for expanded clones.

abundance: -
len: 14
d_gene: -
v_gene: TRBV6-6
j_gene: TRBJ2-7
CDR3nt: TGTGCCAGCAGCGTGACTAGTACGGCCTCCGAGCAGTACTTC
CDR3aa: CASSVTSTASEQYF

abundance: -
len: 15
d_gene: TRBD1
v_gene: TRBV19
j_gene: TRBJ1-2
CDR3nt: TGTGCCAGTACCCAATCTGGGACAGGGGTAGGAGGCTACACCTTC
CDR3aa: CASTQSGTGVGGYTF

abundance: -
len: 14
d_gene: -
v_gene: TRBV21-1
j_gene: TRBJ2-3
CDR3nt: TGTGCCAGCAGCAAAGACGCGGCCACAGATACGCAGTATTTT
CDR3aa: CASSKDAATDTQYF

abundance: -
len: 15
d_gene: TRBD1
v_gene: TRBV28
j_gene: TRBJ1-1
CDR3nt: TGTGCCAGCGGGGGGGACAGGGGGCCTAACACTGAAGCTTTCTTT
CDR3aa: CASGGDRGPNTEAFF

abundance: -
len: 15
d_gene: TRBD1
v_gene: TRBV27
j_gene: TRBJ1-2
CDR3nt: TGTGCCAGCAGTTTGAGGGACAGGGAGGGCTATGGCTACACCTTC
CDR3aa: CASSLRDREGYGYTF

abundance: -
len: 15
d_gene: TRBD1
v_gene: TRBV19
j_gene: TRBJ2-5
CDR3nt: TGTGCCAGTAGGACCGCTTCAGGGGGCCGGGAGACCCAGTACTTC
CDR3aa: CASRTASGGRETQYF

abundance: -
len: 17
d_gene: TRBD1
v_gene: TRBV5-1
j_gene: TRBJ2-5
CDR3nt: TGCGCCAGCAGCTTGGTACCCGGGACAGGGGTTGGGGAGACCCAGTACTTC
CDR3aa: CASSLVPGTGVGETQYF

abundance: -
len: 20
d_gene: -
v_gene: TRBV12-2
j_gene: TRBJ2-1
CDR3nt: TGTGCAAGTCGCTTAGGGGTGGTAGCGACTACCCCGAGCTCCTACAATGAGCAGTTCTTC
CDR3aa: CASRLGVVATTPSSYNEQFF

abundance: -
len: 15
d_gene: TRBD1
v_gene: TRBV19
j_gene: TRBJ1-5
CDR3nt: TGTGCCAGTAGTATTTCCGGGACAGTAAATCAGCCCCAGCATTTT
CDR3aa: CASSISGTVNQPQHF

abundance: -
len: 15
d_gene: TRBD2
v_gene: TRBV7-2
j_gene: TRBJ2-7
CDR3nt: TGTGCCAGCAGCTCACGGACTAGCGGGATAAACGAGCAGTACTTC
CDR3aa: CASSSRTSGINEQYF

abundance: -
len: 14
d_gene: TRBD1
v_gene: TRBV5-8
j_gene: TRBJ2-2
CDR3nt: TGTGCCAGCAGCGAACAGGGGGCCGGCGGGGAGCTGTTTTTT
CDR3aa: CASSEQGAGGELFF

abundance: -
len: 15
d_gene: TRBD2
v_gene: TRBV27
j_gene: TRBJ2-7
CDR3nt: TGTGCCAGCACATACGTCGGGACTAGCATCTACGAGCAGTACTTC
CDR3aa: CASTYVGTSIYEQYF

abundance: -
len: 13
d_gene: -
v_gene: TRBV28
j_gene: TRBJ1-1
CDR3nt: TGTGCCAGCAGGTTCTATCAGGGGACTGAAGCTTTCTTT
CDR3aa: CASRFYQGTEAFF

abundance: -
len: 18
d_gene: -
v_gene: TRBV5-6
j_gene: TRBJ1-2
CDR3nt: TGTGCCAGCAGCCGCTTTAGGGTGGAGACAGCAATAGATTTGGGCTACACCTTC
CDR3aa: CASSRFRVETAIDLGYTF

abundance: -
len: 15
d_gene: TRBD1
v_gene: TRBV15
j_gene: TRBJ2-2
CDR3nt: TGTGCCACCAGCCTTCGAGGACAGGGCGGCGGGGAGCTGTTTTTT
CDR3aa: CATSLRGQGGGELFF

abundance: -
len: 11
d_gene: -
v_gene: TRBV6-5
j_gene: TRBJ1-1
CDR3nt: TGTGCCAGCAGTTACCGGTCTGAAGCTTTCTTT
CDR3aa: CASSYRSEAFF

abundance: -
len: 15
d_gene: -
v_gene: TRBV2
j_gene: TRBJ2-5
CDR3nt: TGTGCCAGCAGTGAAGCACGGGGTGATTGGGAGACCCAGTACTTC
CDR3aa: CASSEARGDWETQYF

abundance: -
len: 14
d_gene: -
v_gene: TRBV19
j_gene: TRBJ2-5
CDR3nt: TGTGCCAGTGGAGCAGCGGTAGTTATGGAGACCCAGTACTTC
CDR3aa: CASGAAVVMETQYF

abundance: -
len: 15
d_gene: -
v_gene: TRBV11-2
j_gene: TRBJ2-2
CDR3nt: TGTGCCAGCAGCTTAGCACTAGGGAACACCGGGGAGCTGTTTTTT
CDR3aa: CASSLALGNTGELFF

abundance: -
len: 13
d_gene: -
v_gene: TRBV9
j_gene: TRBJ2-2
CDR3nt: TGTGCCAGCACTAGCAGAAACACCGGGGAGCTGTTTTTT
CDR3aa: CASTSRNTGELFF

abundance: -
len: 14
d_gene: -
v_gene: TRBV7-8
j_gene: TRBJ1-1
CDR3nt: TGTGCCAGCAGCCCCGGTCGACAGAACACTGAAGCTTTCTTT
CDR3aa: CASSPGRQNTEAFF

abundance: -
len: 13
d_gene: -
v_gene: TRBV5-6
j_gene: TRBJ2-7
CDR3nt: TGTGCCAGCAGCCTTACTAGCTTCCACGAGCAGTACTTC
CDR3aa: CASSLTSFHEQYF

abundance: once
len: 14
d_gene: TRBD1
v_gene: TRBV13
j_gene: TRBJ2-2
CDR3nt: TGTGCCAGCAGCTCGACAGGGAGCACCGGGGAGCTGTTTTTT
CDR3aa: CASSSTGSTGELFF

abundance: -
len: 14
d_gene: -
v_gene: TRBV28
j_gene: TRBJ1-3
CDR3nt: TGTGCCAGCAGCCTGACAGGAGCCGGAAACACCATATATTTT
CDR3aa: CASSLTGAGNTIYF

abundance: -
len: 18
d_gene: TRBD2
v_gene: TRBV7-9
j_gene: TRBJ2-1
CDR3nt: TGTGCCAGCAGCTTACTAGCGGGACATCTCCGGGGTGGCAATGAGCAGTTCTTC
CDR3aa: CASSLLAGHLRGGNEQFF

abundance: -
len: 14
d_gene: -
v_gene: TRBV5-1
j_gene: TRBJ2-2
CDR3nt: TGCGCCAGCAGCTCCTGGTACAATTCCGGGGAGCTGTTTTTT
CDR3aa: CASSSWYNSGELFF

abundance: once
len: 15
d_gene: -
v_gene: TRBV11-2
j_gene: TRBJ2-2
CDR3nt: TGTGCCAGCAGCTTAGATGTACGGGACACCGGGGAGCTGTTTTTT
CDR3aa: CASSLDVRDTGELFF

abundance: -
len: 14
d_gene: -
v_gene: TRBV6-6
j_gene: TRBJ2-7
CDR3nt: TGTGCCAGCAGTTACCCCGGGAGCTCCTACGAGCAGTACTTC
CDR3aa: CASSYPGSSYEQYF

abundance: -
len: 14
d_gene: -
v_gene: TRBV19
j_gene: TRBJ1-5
CDR3nt: TGTGCCAGTACAAGGGACAAAACTTATCAGCCCCAGCATTTT
CDR3aa: CASTRDKTYQPQHF

abundance: -
len: 15
d_gene: -
v_gene: TRBV2
j_gene: TRBJ2-3
CDR3nt: TGTGCCAGCAGGCCTCAGGGCCTCAGCACAGATACGCAGTATTTT
CDR3aa: CASRPQGLSTDTQYF

abundance: -
len: 15
d_gene: -
v_gene: TRBV11-3
j_gene: TRBJ1-1
CDR3nt: TGTGCCAGCAGCCTAGGGGGAGGGGCAGGGACTGAAGCTTTCTTT
CDR3aa: CASSLGGGAGTEAFF